Sequencing of this TCR beta chain was carried out in a study of regulatory T cells in long-lasting Graves disease. Germline assignment: CDR1 SGHTA and CDR2 FQGNSA. The CDR3 is 13 residues long. Time point: persistent/refractory GD, antithyroid drugs over 5 years with positive TRAb. Extracted PBMC RNA gave rise to the TCR library. Study findings and constraints: Public clonotype sharing was higher in persistent than newly diagnosed patients.

Construction of the TCR beta libraries employed iRepertoire HTBI primers in conjunction with Arm-PCR of CDR3 regions. TCRdb independently ran MiXCR on the multiplex PCR reads; one entry per CDR3 protein. The table includes a few hundred thousand distinct CDR3 sequences, around 20% detected once. A word on this clonotype: What it recognizes is unknown. A single base is all that separates this from a far larger clone, so a read error is likely.

This receptor was taken from a female donor with Graves disease. The specimen comprised peripheral blood mononuclear cells (PBMCs), sampled when the disease was refractory, from a patient treated with antithyroid drugs. This chain links TRBV7-2 with TRBJ2-2, with D perhaps matching TRBD2 (5 bases). The chain's CDR3 is CASGFGETGELFF. The CDR3 coding sequence is TGTGCCAGCGGCTTCGGGGAGACCGGGGAGCTGTTTTTT.